Listed below are T cell receptor beta chains from one sample, sequenced in a study of blood T cell repertoires in COVID-19. The data were produced by immunoSEQ multiplex PCR, yet TCRdb's version contains in-frame clones alone and is incomplete. Here the sample spans more than 75,000 clones, 82% being singletons. The specimen sequenced was peripheral blood. These receptors were taken from a man aged 60-69 years with acute or convalescent COVID-19. The CDR3 runs from the conserved cysteine through the conserved F or W. The D gene is left open where the match is weak. The size entry is marked missing in some rows and otherwise reads once, few, many or a size class.

TRBV15	.	TRBJ2-2	TRBD1	TGTGCCACCAGCAGAGTAAGACAGGGGGCCACTCTTTATAACACCGGGGAGCTGTTTTTT	CATSRVRQGATLYNTGELFF
TRBV5-5	few	TRBJ2-7	TRBD1	TGTGCCAGCAGCTCGACAGGGGGCCCCTACGAGCAGTACTTC	CASSSTGGPYEQYF
TRBV6-5	.	TRBJ1-1	.	TGTGCCAGCAGTTATACAGGAAAGAACACTGAAGCTTTCTTT	CASSYTGKNTEAFF
TRBV4-1	.	TRBJ2-5	.	TGCGCCAGCAGCCTCGGAGGAGCCCAAGAGACCCAGTACTTC	CASSLGGAQETQYF
TRBV10-3	.	TRBJ1-5	.	TGTGCCATCAGTGAGTCGAGTAGAGATCAGCCCCAGCATTTT	CAISESSRDQPQHF
TRBV4-3	.	TRBJ1-5	.	TGCGCCAGCAGCCAAGGAGGGGGTGGGCAGCCCCAGCATTTT	CASSQGGGGQPQHF
TRBV27	medium-sized	TRBJ2-3	TRBD2	TGTGCCAGCAGGGTAGCGGGGGGTTCTGTTACGCAGTATTTT	CASRVAGGSVTQYF
TRBV9	.	TRBJ2-2	TRBD2	TGTGCCAGCAGCGTAGTCGGCGGGAGACCTAACACCGGGGAGCTGTTTTTT	CASSVVGGRPNTGELFF
TRBV6-5	.	TRBJ2-3	.	TGTGCCAGCAGTTACTCGAGGTCCACAGATACGCAGTATTTT	CASSYSRSTDTQYF
TRBV2	.	TRBJ2-5	TRBD1	TGTGCCAGCAGCCTCAAAGTCGGGACAGGGGTTACTACCCAGTACTTC	CASSLKVGTGVTTQYF
TRBV15	.	TRBJ2-1	TRBD2	TGTGCCACCAGCTCCCGACTAGCGGGGACCCACAATGAGCAGTTCTTC	CATSSRLAGTHNEQFF
TRBV7-4	.	TRBJ1-2	.	TGTGCCAGCAGCTTAAAGATGACAGTTCTGGACTATGGCTACACCTTC	CASSLKMTVLDYGYTF
TRBV5-1	once	TRBJ1-6	TRBD1	TGCGCCAGCCGAGATCGGGACAGAGCCTATAATTCACCCCTCCACTTT	CASRDRDRAYNSPLHF
TRBV5-6	.	TRBJ2-7	.	TGTGCCAGCAGCTTGAGGCCCCCACTATGGGACGAGCAGTACTTC	CASSLRPPLWDEQYF
TRBV19	.	TRBJ1-2	.	TGTGCCAGTAGTATAGATCCTTTCTATGGCTACACCTTC	CASSIDPFYGYTF
TRBV10-1	once	TRBJ2-6	.	TGCGCCAGCAGTGAGGCAGGCAGACCCAACGTCCTGACTTTC	CASSEAGRPNVLTF